A single T cell receptor (beta chain) is shown here with its context. No antigen is known for it. The data were produced by immunoSEQ multiplex PCR, yet TCRdb's version contains in-frame clones alone and is incomplete. This sample carries tens of thousands of clones, more than 80% of them seen once, and the ten largest clones take 6.5% to 9%. This sample is drawn from a study of OX40 agonist ivuxolimab in advanced cancers. In the study overall: Partial responses occurred in three patients (one hepatocellular carcinoma, two cutaneous melanoma).

Trimming removed 2 bases at V and 2 bases at J, with 8 bases between. Germline-derived CDR1 and CDR2 are SGHDT and YYEEEE. This CDR3 contains 13 residues. The study, taken as a whole, reports: Expanded clones were, on average, more numerous in CD8+ T cells than in CD4+. Compared with others, partial responders at 0.1-3.0 mg/kg displayed clonal expansion among the lowest.

The V and J genes are TRBV5-6 and TRBJ2-7; D gene uncertain. This TCR was sampled from an adult with an advanced solid tumor such as melanoma, head and neck, liver or kidney cancer. Material: CD4+ or CD8+ T cells sorted from blood, obtained in a trial of the OX40 agonist ivuxolimab. The CDR3 spells CASSLGPTYEQYF. The DNA for the CDR3 is TGTGCCAGCAGCTTAGGGCCAACCTACGAGCAGTACTTC.